This passage covers 31 T cell receptor beta chains from one sample sequenced in a study of blood T cell repertoires in COVID-19 (TCRdb year 2020). The library was made by the immunoSEQ multiplex PCR assay. The source is immuneACCESS, and TCRdb retained only in-frame sequences with V and J called. Part of the clones is not carried over; for the studies checked, unresolved V genes explain less than half of this, and the remainder is unexplained. The sample has around 70,000 clones on record, 90% of them singletons. The ten most abundant clones make up 1.5% of the sample. Sequenced material: peripheral blood. Receptors originate from a man aged 50-59 years with acute or convalescent COVID-19.

The chain links TRBV6-5 to TRBJ2-6; possible D gene TRBD2, 5 bases. CDR1 MNHEY and CDR2 SVGAGI come from the germline V gene. V was clipped by 1 base and J by 4 bases, with 8 bases between them. The CDR3 has 15 residues. The CDR3 DNA is TGTGCCAGCAGTTACTTGGGCGGGGGGGCCAACGTCCTGACTTTC. This gives the protein CASSYLGGGANVLTF.

This rearrangement joins TRBV28 to TRBJ1-2; 7 bases are shared with TRBD1. Trimming cost V 5 bases and J 5 bases; bases outside gene matches: 8. CDR1 and CDR2 from the germline V gene are MDHEN and SYDVKM. There are 14 residues in the CDR3. Written as DNA, the CDR3 is TGTGCCAGCAGTCCCCCGGGACAGATTTATGGCTACACCTTC. This translates into CASSPPGQIYGYTF.

The J gene is TRBJ2-2, the V gene TRBV19; 10 bases map to TRBD1. Germline CDR1 LNHDA, CDR2 SQIVND (reference sequence). With V trimmed by 9 bases and J by 2 bases, 3 bases remained unmatched. The CDR3 loop spans 14 amino acids. The CDR3, as DNA: TGTGCCAGCAGGGACAGGGGTAACACCGGGGAGCTGTTTTTT. Translated, it gives CASRDRGNTGELFF.

The chain joins TRBV28 to TRBJ1-2; D call uncertain. The germline V and J ends were trimmed by 3 bases and 4 bases, with 12 bases remaining between them. The germline V gene encodes CDR1 MDHEN and CDR2 SYDVKM. The CDR3 is 14 amino acids. The CDR3 DNA sequence: TGTGCCAGCAGTTTTGGTTACAGCTCCTATGGCTACACCTTC. Protein product: CASSFGYSSYGYTF.

The chain recombines TRBV19 with TRBJ2-7; the match to TRBD1 covers 10 bases. This CDR3 region has 14 residues. Trimming took 5 bases from V and 2 from J; bases not matched to a gene: 3. Germline V gene data show CDR1 as LNHDA and CDR2 as SQIVND (reference sequence). CDR3 bases: TGTGCCAGTAGTTACGGACAGGGGGCCTACGAGCAGTACTTC. Translated, it gives CASSYGQGAYEQYF. Complete variable domain (other parts from reference TRBV19 and TRBJ2-7): DGGITQSPKYLFRKEGQNVTLSCEQNLNHDAMYWYRQDPGQGLRLIYYSQIVNDFQKGDIAEGYSVSREKKESFPLTVTSAQKNPTAFYLCASSYGQGAYEQYFGPGTRLTVT.

V is TRBV9 and J is TRBJ2-1; 9 nucleotides line up with TRBD2. The germline V gene encodes CDR1 SGDLS and CDR2 YYNGEE. There are 13 residues in the CDR3. V lost 6 bases to trimming and J lost 9 bases; unmatched junction nucleotides: 7. The CDR3 here is CASTGLARGEQFF. In DNA, the CDR3 is TGTGCCAGCACAGGACTAGCGAGGGGTGAGCAGTTCTTC.

This chain uses TRBV7-9 with TRBJ1-1; D might be TRBD1 (5 bases). Germline lookup yields CDR1 SEHNR and CDR2 FQNEAQ (reference sequence). V dropped 6 bases and J dropped 0 bases, with 14 bases sitting between them. The CDR3 is 15 residues long. Written as DNA, the CDR3 is TGTGCCAGCAGGACAGTCCGTTGGATGAACACTGAAGCTTTCTTT. It yields the protein CASRTVRWMNTEAFF.

This chain connects TRBV5-4 to TRBJ1-1; 9 bases agree with TRBD1. Germline V lookup: CDR1 SGHNT, CDR2 YYREEE (reference sequence). The CDR3 consists of 18 residues. V lost 0 bases and J lost 2; bases outside the gene matches: 11. In DNA form, the CDR3 reads TGTGCCAGCAGCTTGGCCGTTAGGACAGGGGACCCCAACACTGAAGCTTTCTTT. Protein: CASSLAVRTGDPNTEAFF. The full variable domain, its missing parts supplied by reference TRBV5-4 and TRBJ1-1, is ETGVTQSPTHLIKTRGQQVTLRCSSQSGHNTVSWYQQALGQGPQFIFQYYREEENGRGNFPPRFSGLQFPNYSSELNVNALELDDSALYLCASSLAVRTGDPNTEAFFGQGTRLTVV.

The V gene is TRBV5-1, the J gene TRBJ1-2, with 7 positions matching TRBD1. The length of the CDR3 is 15 residues. CDR1 is SGHRS and CDR2 is YFSETQ in the germline V gene. V dropped 0 bases and J dropped 6; count of bases not matched to a gene: 8. This CDR3 reads CASSLGDSDWDGYTF. The DNA of the CDR3 is TGCGCCAGCAGCTTGGGGGACAGTGACTGGGATGGCTACACCTTC.

The chain recombines TRBV6-5 with TRBJ2-5; D is possibly TRBD2 (5 bases). Germline CDR1 reads MNHEY; CDR2 reads SVGAGI. This CDR3 contains 15 residues. V dropped 2 bases and J dropped 5 bases, with 15 bases sitting between them. CDR3 sequence reads: CASSYRGPREETQYF. DNA of the CDR3: TGTGCCAGCAGTTACCGAGGCCCTAGGGAGGAGACCCAGTACTTC.

The gene calls are TRBV24-1 and TRBJ1-5; D perhaps matches TRBD1 (5 bases). Germline V gene data show CDR1 as KGHDR and CDR2 as SFDVKD. CDR3 length equals 13 residues. Trimming removed 4 bases from V and 8 bases from J, with 11 bases in between. In nucleotides, the CDR3 is TGTGCCACCAGTGAGGGGACTCGAGAGCCCCAGCATTTT. The encoded protein is CATSEGTREPQHF.

This clone is a singleton in its sample. This chain uses TRBV5-6 with TRBJ2-3, with D possibly being TRBD1 (6 bases). The germline V gene has CDR1 SGHDT and CDR2 YYEEEE. V was trimmed by 4 bases and J by 9 bases, leaving 18 bases between them. This CDR3 contains 14 residues. Here the CDR3 reads CASSEGTGFYTQYF. In nucleotides, the CDR3 is TGTGCCAGCAGCGAAGGCACAGGGTTTTACACGCAGTATTTT.

The genes are TRBV9 and TRBJ1-2, with D hard to call. Trimming took 4 bases from V and 2 from J, leaving 15 bases between them. CDR3 length: 15 amino acids. Per the germline V gene, CDR1 is SGDLS and CDR2 is YYNGEE. CDR3 in DNA: TGTGCCAGCAGCCCGTACGGAGCTGAAAACTATGGCTACACCTTC. As protein: CASSPYGAENYGYTF.

The chain combines TRBV6-2 or TRBV6-3 with TRBJ2-3; D remains unclear. CDR3 size: 15 residues. Germline V gene data show CDR1 as MNHEY and CDR2 as SVGEGT. Trimming cost V 3 bases and J 4 bases, with 14 bases left between them. For the CDR3, the DNA is TGTGCCAGCAGTTATAAACCCGGGTCCGCAGATACGCAGTATTTT. Amino acid sequence: CASSYKPGSADTQYF.

This rearrangement joins TRBV28 to TRBJ1-3; a weak D match, TRBD1 (5 bases). Germline assignment: CDR1 MDHEN and CDR2 SYDVKM. The length of the CDR3 is 16 residues. Trimming took 6 bases from V and 3 from J, leaving 18 bases between them. CDR3 protein: CASSRMRGVRGNTIYF. CDR3 DNA sequence: TGTGCCAGCAGCCGAATGCGGGGGGTTCGTGGAAACACCATATATTTT.

The chain couples TRBV30 to TRBJ1-1, with 9 bases fitting TRBD1. The J segment lost 4 bases and the V segment lost 5 bases, leaving 8 bases of the junction unmatched. Germline assignment: CDR1 GTSNPN and CDR2 SVGIG (reference sequence). The CDR3 sequence is 14 residues long. This CDR3 reads CAWSPGQGTTEAFF. The CDR3 DNA reads as TGTGCCTGGTCCCCAGGACAGGGGACCACTGAAGCTTTCTTT. The full variable domain, completed using reference TRBV30 and TRBJ1-1, is SQTIHQWPATLVQPVGSPLSLECTVEGTSNPNLYWYRQAAGRGLQLLFYSVGIGQISSEVPQNLSASRPQDRQFILSSKKLLLSDSGFYLCAWSPGQGTTEAFFGQGTRLTVV.

Note on this clone: The junction does not match germline at one end; this may be a read error. V and J are TRBV6-5 and TRBJ2-3; the match to TRBD1 covers 8 bases. The CDR3 has 14 residues. CDR1 is MNHEY, CDR2 SVGAGI, per germline. The CDR3 reads CASSLSGGTDTQYF. CDR3 coding DNA: TGTGCCAGCAGTCTGTCAGGGGGCACGGATACGCAGTATTTT.

V and J are TRBV14 and TRBJ2-7; D is ambiguous. Per germline, CDR1 SGHDN and CDR2 FVKESK. The CDR3 length is 13 residues. V gave up 5 bases and J gave up 3 bases, with 11 bases separating them. The CDR3 loop reads CASSDTLSYEQYF. In DNA form, the CDR3 reads TGTGCCAGCAGCGATACTTTAAGCTACGAGCAGTACTTC.

V usage is TRBV5-1 and J usage is TRBJ2-2; D may be TRBD1 (5 bases). The CDR3 covers 17 residues. Trimming pared 0 bases from V and 3 bases from J, leaving 15 bases between. Germline CDR1 and CDR2: SGHRS and YFSETQ. CDR3 sequence: CASSLGGPTRDTGELFF. DNA for the CDR3: TGCGCCAGCAGCTTGGGGGGCCCAACAAGGGACACCGGGGAGCTGTTTTTT.

The rearrangement joins TRBV28 to TRBJ2-2, with 7 bases aligning to TRBD1. Trimming took 4 bases from V and 6 from J; bases not matched to a gene: 14. From germline, CDR1 is MDHEN and CDR2 SYDVKM. This CDR3 has 17 residues. CDR3 nucleotides: TGTGCCAGCAGTTCAGACAGGGCGCGGGTTCAAGCCGGGGAGCTGTTTTTT. This codes for CASSSDRARVQAGELFF. The full variable domain, in which reference TRBV28 and TRBJ2-2 provide the parts outside the CDR3, is DVKVTQSSRYLVKRTGEKVFLECVQDMDHENMFWYRQDPGLGLRLIYFSYDVKMKEKGDIPEGYSVSREKKERFSLILESASTNQTSMYLCASSSDRARVQAGELFFGEGSRLTVL.

This clone was picked up a small number of times. This CDR3 is also generated by other DNA sequences in the sample. The chain uses TRBV7-2 and TRBJ2-5; 7 nucleotides agree with TRBD1. The CDR3 has 16 amino acids. Germline V lookup: CDR1 SGHTA, CDR2 FQGNSA. With V trimmed by 5 bases and J by 1 base, 10 bases remained unmatched. Here the CDR3 DNA reads TGTGCCAGCAGCCCTAGACAGGGCTGGGCCCAAGAGACCCAGTACTTC. This sequence encodes CASSPRQGWAQETQYF.

The rearrangement uses TRBV28 and TRBJ2-1; no firm D call. Germline values: CDR1 MDHEN, CDR2 SYDVKM. The CDR3 totals 14 residues. Trimming removed 10 bases at V and 6 bases at J, with 19 bases between. The CDR3 nucleotides read TGTGCCATCACTCGGTCGTCCTCGGGCAATGAGCAGTTCTTC. It yields the protein CAITRSSSGNEQFF.

The chain recombines TRBV19 with TRBJ1-4; 7 bases match TRBD1. V trimming: 2 bases; J trimming: 4 bases; junction bases outside the gene matches: 7. The CDR3 contains 16 residues. Germline assignment: CDR1 LNHDA and CDR2 SQIVND (reference sequence). The CDR3: CASSIIPGQLNEKLFF. Here the CDR3 DNA reads TGTGCCAGTAGTATAATTCCGGGACAGCTTAATGAAAAACTGTTTTTT.

The J gene is TRBJ2-1, the V gene TRBV27; TRBD2 matches 8 bases. Germline V gene sequence: CDR1 MNHEY, CDR2 SMNVEV (reference sequence). The junction had 5 bases not matched to a gene; V was cut back by 8 bases and J by 2 bases. The CDR3 runs to 14 residues. In DNA, the CDR3 is TGTGCCAGCCAAGGACTAGCCCCCTACAATGAGCAGTTCTTC. Protein: CASQGLAPYNEQFF.

This chain uses TRBV9 with TRBJ1-4, with 7 positions matching TRBD1. From germline, CDR1 is SGDLS and CDR2 YYNGEE. The CDR3 contains 14 residues. The junction had 6 bases not matched to a gene; V was cut back by 3 bases and J by 7 bases. This CDR3 reads CASSGQGFGEKLFF. The CDR3 nucleotides read TGTGCCAGCAGCGGACAGGGTTTCGGTGAAAAACTGTTTTTT.

This chain uses TRBV27 with TRBJ2-3; possibly TRBD2 for D (6 bases). The V gene's germline CDR1 is MNHEY and CDR2 SMNVEV (reference sequence). The CDR3 has 16 residues. V lost 1 base to trimming and J lost 0 bases, with 11 bases between them. The CDR3 bases are TGTGCCAGCAGTTTATTGTTCGGGGGAAGCACAGATACGCAGTATTTT. It codes for CASSLLFGGSTDTQYF.

The rearrangement uses TRBV28 and TRBJ1-1, with D perhaps TRBD1 (6 bases). The CDR3 sequence is 13 residues long. Germline CDR1 reads MDHEN; CDR2 reads SYDVKM. With 5 bases removed from V and 1 base from J, the gap between germline ends came to 8 bases. CDR3 loop: CASSGQPNTEAFF. CDR3 DNA: TGTGCCAGCAGTGGACAGCCGAACACTGAAGCTTTCTTT.

The CDR3 DNA sequence: TGTGCCAGCAGCTCCCTGGGCTCACCCCTCCACTTT. Protein: CASSSLGSPLHF. The chain carries TRBV7-2 and TRBJ1-6; D gene uncertain. Trimming took off 4 bases at V and 10 bases at J, with 8 bases between the two ends. Germline-derived CDR1 and CDR2 are SGHTA and FQGNSA. The CDR3 loop spans 12 amino acids. Supplemented by reference TRBV7-2 and TRBJ1-6, the full variable domain reads GAGVSQSPSNKVTEKGKDVELRCDPISGHTALYWYRQSLGQGLEFLIYFQGNSAPDKSGLPSDRFSAERTGGSVSTLTIQRTQQEDSAVYLCASSSLGSPLHFGNGTRLTVT.

The V and J genes are TRBV4-3 and TRBJ2-1; the match to TRBD2 covers 12 bases. The CDR3 runs 14 residues. Germline loops: CDR1 LGHNA, CDR2 YSLEER. With 5 bases clipped from V and 7 bases from J, the junction kept 3 bases outside the gene matches. CDR3 sequence (DNA): TGCGCCAGCAGCACCGGACTAGCGGGGAATGAGCAGTTCTTC. Translation: CASSTGLAGNEQFF.

The chain combines TRBV27 with TRBJ2-7; 12 bases map to TRBD2. Germline V CDR1 and CDR2: MNHEY, SMNVEV (reference sequence). CDR3 length: 15 residues. Trimming took 5 bases from V and 3 from J; bases not matched to a gene: 5. In nucleotides, the CDR3 is TGTGCCAGCAGTGCCTCGACTAGCGGGAGCTACGAGCAGTACTTC. Translation gives CASSASTSGSYEQYF.

The chain is built from TRBV7-2 and TRBJ2-7; 8 bases map to TRBD2. V was pared by 1 base and J by 4 bases, with 9 bases of the junction left unmatched. The CDR3 consists of 16 residues. The germline gives CDR1 SGHTA, CDR2 FQGNSA. DNA for the CDR3: TGTGCCAGCAGCTTAGTAGGGTCGGGGGGGCCTTACGAGCAGTACGTC. Residues: CASSLVGSGGPYEQYV.